The 30 T cell receptor beta chains listed next were all sequenced from one sample in a study of regulatory dendritic cells for organ transplantation. Allogeneic regulatory or mature dendritic cells were co-cultured for roughly five days with CFSE-labeled sorted T cells at 1:10. Sequenced by immunoSEQ multiplex PCR; TCRdb stores in-frame clones only, minus some. Of approximately 10,000 clones detected, about 75% appear once; the ten largest clones hold over 2%. Their recognized antigens are unknown. Input material: memory CD4+ T cells from blood cultured with regulatory dendritic cells. Subset meaning: CD45RO+ memory T cells. The receptors come from a human donor in good health.

The V call is TRBV11-3, the J call TRBJ2-7; 8 nucleotides agree with TRBD2. The CDR3 is 16 residues long. CDR1 and CDR2 (germline): SGHNT, YENEEA. Trimming cost V 0 bases and J 2 bases; bases outside gene matches: 6. The CDR3: CASSLERGGGTYEQYF. The DNA for the CDR3 is TGTGCCAGCAGCTTAGAACGGGGCGGGGGGACCTACGAGCAGTACTTC.

The chain links TRBV5-1 to TRBJ2-7; 7 nucleotides agree with TRBD1. Germline CDR1 SGHRS, CDR2 YFSETQ. The CDR3 is made up of 14 amino acids. Trimming cost V 4 bases and J 2 bases; bases outside gene matches: 6. As DNA, the CDR3 is TGCGCCAGCAGCAACCGGGACAGAGCCTACGAGCAGTACTTC. It is translated as CASSNRDRAYEQYF. Using reference TRBV5-1 and TRBJ2-7 for the parts outside the CDR3, the full variable domain is KAGVTQTPRYLIKTRGQQVTLSCSPISGHRSVSWYQQTPGQGLQFLFEYFSETQRNKGNFPGRFSGRQFSNSRSEMNVSTLELGDSALYLCASSNRDRAYEQYFGPGTRLTVT.

This clone was detected a few times. The rearrangement joins TRBV5-1 to TRBJ2-2, with TRBD1 matching 7 bases. The CDR3 is 15 residues long. V trimming: 0 bases; J trimming: 5 bases; junction bases outside the gene matches: 4. Looked up from germline, CDR1 is SGHRS and CDR2 is YFSETQ. The CDR3 is CASSLAAQGTGELFF. CDR3 coding DNA: TGCGCCAGCAGCTTGGCCGCACAGGGGACCGGGGAGCTGTTTTTT.

The chain combines TRBV11-2 with TRBJ1-1; a possible D gene is TRBD1 (6 bases). The CDR3 is 13 amino acids. Trimming shortened V by 2 bases and J by 10 bases, and 14 bases separated the two germline ends. Germline V lookup: CDR1 SGHAT, CDR2 FQNNGV. CDR3 region: CASSLNGQSGAFF. The CDR3 DNA follows: TGTGCCAGCAGCTTAAATGGACAGTCGGGAGCTTTCTTT.

CDR3 protein: CASSMLPGQGGNQPQHF. The CDR3 nucleotides read TGTGCCAGTAGTATGCTCCCCGGACAGGGTGGAAATCAGCCCCAGCATTTT. The rearrangement uses TRBV19 and TRBJ1-5; the match to TRBD1 covers 8 bases. The CDR3 loop spans 17 amino acids. V lost 3 bases to trimming and J lost 4 bases; unmatched junction nucleotides: 11. CDR1 is LNHDA, CDR2 SQIVND, per germline (reference sequence).

The chain recombines TRBV19 with TRBJ2-1; 16 nucleotides line up with TRBD2. Germline CDR1 LNHDA, CDR2 SQIVND (reference sequence). V gave up 8 bases and J gave up 4 bases; unmatched junction bases: 8. The CDR3 totals 17 residues. For the CDR3, the DNA is TGTGCCAGTGCCGGGACTAGCGGGGGGGCGGATTACAATGAGCAGTTCTTC. Residues: CASAGTSGGADYNEQFF.

The J gene is TRBJ2-1, the V gene TRBV5-5; a possible D gene is TRBD2 (6 bases). Between the trimmed V and J ends, which lost 0 bases and 3 bases, there was a span of 13 bases. CDR3 length: 16 residues. CDR1 SGHKS and CDR2 YYEKEE come from the germline V gene (reference sequence). In DNA form, the CDR3 reads TGTGCCAGCAGCTTGGCGGCGGGGTCGCACTACAATGAGCAGTTCTTC. This gives the protein CASSLAAGSHYNEQFF.

The rearrangement links TRBV27 to TRBJ2-5; 15 bases map to TRBD2. The germline V gene has CDR1 MNHEY and CDR2 SMNVEV (reference sequence). V dropped 6 bases and J dropped 9; count of bases not matched to a gene: 5. This CDR3 comprises 14 residues. The CDR3 bases are TGTGCCAGCAGAGGACTAGCGGGGGGGCGGGCCCAGTACTTC. As protein: CASRGLAGGRAQYF.

This clone has only a few counts. The chain couples TRBV19 to TRBJ1-4; 7 bases align to TRBD1. V lost 8 bases, J lost 3 bases, and 6 bases stayed unmatched. There are 14 residues in the CDR3. Germline V gene data show CDR1 as LNHDA and CDR2 as SQIVND (reference sequence). This chain's CDR3 is CASGSDRSNEKLFF. CDR3 coding DNA: TGTGCCAGTGGTTCGGACAGGTCTAATGAAAAACTGTTTTTT. The full variable domain, in which reference TRBV19 and TRBJ1-4 provide the parts outside the CDR3, is DGGITQSPKYLFRKEGQNVTLSCEQNLNHDAMYWYRQDPGQGLRLIYYSQIVNDFQKGDIAEGYSVSREKKESFPLTVTSAQKNPTAFYLCASGSDRSNEKLFFGSGTQLSVL.

This chain connects TRBV7-6 to TRBJ2-5; 8 nucleotides line up with TRBD2. The CDR3 extends over 20 amino acids. The germline gives CDR1 SGHVS, CDR2 FNYEAQ. With 0 bases clipped from V and 0 bases from J, the junction kept 15 bases outside the gene matches. CDR3: CASSLAREVRFFLYQETQYF. The CDR3 nucleotides are TGTGCCAGCAGCTTAGCGCGGGAGGTGCGATTCTTCCTGTACCAAGAGACCCAGTACTTC.

The gene calls are TRBV6-4 and TRBJ1-1; D uncertain. Between the trimmed V and J ends, which lost 8 bases and 4 bases, there was a span of 20 bases. The germline V gene encodes CDR1 MRHNA and CDR2 SNTAGT. This CDR3 has 15 residues. CDR3: CASGPPRTRATEAFF. CDR3 bases: TGTGCCAGCGGGCCTCCCCGAACAAGAGCCACTGAAGCTTTCTTT.

This clone has just one count. This chain connects TRBV2 to TRBJ2-5; 8 nucleotides match TRBD2. The CDR3 is 14 residues long. Germline V gene sequence: CDR1 SNHLY, CDR2 FYNNEI. V was clipped by 3 bases and J by 10 bases; unmatched bases: 10. The CDR3 DNA is TGTGCCAGCAGTGAGGGACTAGGGGTATTGGACCAGTACTTC. It encodes CASSEGLGVLDQYF.

This chain connects TRBV7-3 to TRBJ1-2; D perhaps matches TRBD1 (5 bases). V dropped 2 bases and J dropped 4 bases, with 14 bases sitting between them. Germline-derived CDR1 and CDR2 are SGHTA and FQGTGA. The CDR3 extends over 15 amino acids. The CDR3 coding sequence is TGTGCCAGCAGCTTATGGGGACGGGAGGGCTATGGCTACACCTTC. It is translated as CASSLWGREGYGYTF.

The chain has TRBV5-1 and TRBJ2-1; TRBD2 matches at 10 bases. The CDR3 runs to 17 residues. Germline lookup yields CDR1 SGHRS and CDR2 YFSETQ. V trimming: 3 bases; J trimming: 2 bases; junction bases outside the gene matches: 8. Here the CDR3 reads CASSSPTLAGAYNEQFF. CDR3 nucleotide sequence: TGCGCCAGCAGCTCGCCCACCCTAGCGGGGGCCTACAATGAGCAGTTCTTC.

V gene TRBV5-4 combines with J gene TRBJ2-2, with D possibly TRBD2 on 5 matching bases. This CDR3 has 15 amino acids. V lost 3 bases, J lost 1 base, and 10 bases lay in between. The germline gives CDR1 SGHNT, CDR2 YYREEE (reference sequence). The DNA of the CDR3 is TGTGCCAGCAGCTCGAAGGGAGAGAACACCGGGGAGCTGTTTTTT. Amino acid sequence: CASSSKGENTGELFF.

A single count supports this clone. The V gene is TRBV7-2, the J gene TRBJ2-5; D is unclear. CDR1 is SGHTA, CDR2 FQGNSA, per germline. V was shortened by 4 bases and J by 5 bases, with 20 bases between the two germline ends. The CDR3 has 16 amino acids. The CDR3 is CASSSSPDGAYETQYF. As DNA, the CDR3 is TGTGCCAGCAGCTCCTCCCCCGATGGAGCCTACGAGACCCAGTACTTC.

This clone was picked up a small number of times. The chain uses TRBV2 and TRBJ1-1; D is possibly TRBD1 (5 bases). CDR3 length: 13 residues. Germline V gives CDR1 SNHLY, CDR2 FYNNEI. V was shortened by 7 bases and J by 9 bases, with 18 bases between the two germline ends. CDR3 region: CASTLTEPGQAFF. CDR3 sequence (DNA): TGTGCCAGCACCCTGACAGAACCCGGACAAGCTTTCTTT. Looking up the rest from reference TRBV2 and TRBJ1-1 gives the full variable domain: EPEVTQTPSHQVTQMGQEVILRCVPISNHLYFYWYRQILGQKVEFLVSFYNNEISEKSEIFDDQFSVERPDGSNFTLKIRSTKLEDSAMYFCASTLTEPGQAFFGQGTRLTVV.

This chain connects TRBV7-9 to TRBJ1-1; no definite D call. Germline lookup yields CDR1 SEHNR and CDR2 FQNEAQ (reference sequence). Trimming shortened V by 5 bases and J by 5 bases, and 18 bases separated the two germline ends. The CDR3 extends over 15 amino acids. For the CDR3, the DNA is TGTGCCAGCAGCCCAACCACGACTCCCGGGACTGAAGCTTTCTTT. This translates into CASSPTTTPGTEAFF.

The chain combines TRBV12-5 with TRBJ1-3; TRBD1 matches at 9 bases. Germline V gives CDR1 LGHNT, CDR2 FRNRAP. The V segment lost 4 bases and the J segment 0 bases; nucleotides outside the gene matches: 4. CDR3 length: 16 amino acids. The CDR3 DNA reads as TGTGCTAGTGGTTCAAGACAGGGGGGCTCTGGAAACACCATATATTTT. This gives the protein CASGSRQGGSGNTIYF.

V gene TRBV14 combines with J gene TRBJ1-3, with D perhaps TRBD1 (5 bases). V lost 0 bases and J lost 5, with 11 bases in between. From germline, CDR1 is SGHDN and CDR2 FVKESK. This CDR3 is built from 15 residues. CDR3 loop: CASSQESRDRNTIYF. The CDR3 DNA reads as TGTGCCAGCAGCCAAGAATCCAGGGATAGAAACACCATATATTTT.

V and J are TRBV7-3 and TRBJ2-3; 11 bases line up with TRBD2. V dropped 5 bases and J dropped 4; count of bases not matched to a gene: 8. Germline CDR1 SGHTA, CDR2 FQGTGA. CDR3 length: 16 residues. The CDR3 sequence is CASSLSLAGVPDTQYF. In DNA form, the CDR3 reads TGTGCCAGCAGCCTGTCACTAGCGGGGGTACCAGATACGCAGTATTTT.

This clone turned up a few times. V is TRBV7-6 and J is TRBJ2-7, with TRBD1 matching over 7 bases. This CDR3 contains 13 residues. Germline CDR1 and CDR2: SGHVS and FNYEAQ. The V and J ends lost 6 bases and 5 bases, in that order; junction bases with no gene match: 7. CDR3 region: CASSSAGGNEQYF. CDR3 nucleotides: TGTGCCAGCAGTTCCGCAGGGGGAAACGAGCAGTACTTC.

CDR3 DNA sequence: TGTGCCAGCAGCCGTCGTAGGGACAGCAGTTTCTACGAGCAGTACTTC. Translation gives CASSRRRDSSFYEQYF. The genes are TRBV5-4 and TRBJ2-7; 7 bases are a match to TRBD1. There are 16 residues in the CDR3. Per the germline V gene, CDR1 is SGHNT and CDR2 is YYREEE (reference sequence). V was clipped by 4 bases and J by 3 bases; unmatched bases: 13.

The rearrangement uses TRBV5-8 and TRBJ1-1; D possibly corresponds to TRBD1 (5 bases). In germline, CDR1 is SGHTS, CDR2 YDEGEE. The CDR3 consists of 14 residues. Deletions cut 4 bases from V and 11 bases from J, with 21 bases between. CDR3 nucleotide sequence: TGTGCCAGCAGCCCGGTGGGGGGAGGGGTCCAGGCTTTCTTT. Translating it yields CASSPVGGGVQAFF. Complete variable domain (other parts from reference TRBV5-8 and TRBJ1-1): EAGVTQSPTHLIKTRGQQATLRCSPISGHTSVYWYQQALGLGLQFLLWYDEGEERNRGNFPPRFSGRQFPNYSSELNVNALELEDSALYLCASSPVGGGVQAFFGQGTRLTVV.

V usage is TRBV7-9 and J usage is TRBJ1-2; no clear D gene. The V end lost 4 bases, the J end lost 5 bases, and 20 bases lay between the germline ends. Germline values: CDR1 SEHNR, CDR2 FQNEAQ (reference sequence). The CDR3 extends over 16 amino acids. CDR3: CASSSSGEVRPYGYTF. The DNA for the CDR3 is TGTGCCAGCAGCTCGAGCGGGGAAGTGCGGCCTTATGGCTACACCTTC.

V gene TRBV9 combines with J gene TRBJ1-6, with 7 bases aligning to TRBD1. Germline CDR1 reads SGDLS; CDR2 reads YYNGEE. This CDR3 has 12 amino acids. Unmatched junction bases numbered 0, after V lost 7 bases and J lost 5 bases. In DNA, the CDR3 is TGTGCCAGCGGACAGGATAATTCACCCCTCCACTTT. It encodes CASGQDNSPLHF.

Notes on this clone: The germline gene is not matched at one end of the junction; a read error may be the cause. In nucleotides, the CDR3 is TGTGCCAGCACCTTAGGGGGAGACTATGGCTACACCTTC. It is translated as CASTLGGDYGYTF. The chain joins TRBV11-1 to TRBJ1-2, with D possibly being TRBD1 (6 bases). The CDR3 runs to 13 residues. The germline CDR1 and CDR2 sequences are SGHAT and FQDESV (reference sequence).

CDR3 protein: CASSSPLGTGAREQYF. The CDR3 DNA reads TGTGCCAGCAGCTCCCCTCTGGGGACAGGGGCAAGGGAGCAGTACTTC. This rearrangement joins TRBV11-2 to TRBJ2-7; 10 nucleotides line up with TRBD1. J lost 7 bases, V lost 4 bases, and 13 bases had no gene match. Germline values: CDR1 SGHAT, CDR2 FQNNGV. This CDR3 has 16 amino acids.

This clone was counted a single time. This chain uses TRBV5-1 with TRBJ1-1, with TRBD1 as a possible D gene (5 bases). This CDR3 contains 14 residues. The germline gives CDR1 SGHRS, CDR2 YFSETQ. Trimming stripped 7 bases from V and 5 bases from J, with 18 bases between. CDR3 coding DNA: TGCGCCAGCGGGGGTCAGGGAGGGGAGACTGAAGCTTTCTTT. It translates to CASGGQGGETEAFF.

Only one count was recorded for this clone. The V and J genes are TRBV2 and TRBJ2-3; 10 positions match TRBD2. There are 14 residues in the CDR3. V dropped 7 bases and J dropped 1; count of bases not matched to a gene: 2. Germline V gene lookup returns CDR1 SNHLY and CDR2 FYNNEI. The CDR3 bases are TGTGCCAGCAAAGCGGGGGGGGGCACAGATACGCAGTATTTT. As protein: CASKAGGGTDTQYF.